This T cell receptor (beta chain) was found in a study of early T cells in non-severe SARS-CoV-2 infection. At the level of the study: Sequenced bulk RNA came from whole blood that was unsorted, and chains were unpaired. Study-level points and caveats: Clonotype matching in VDJdb favored anti-spike CD8 responses and did not capture private and CD4 specificities.

Unique molecular identifier tags were affixed to discrete cDNA molecules. TCRdb ran MiXCR on the 5' RACE reads and lists one entry per CDR3 protein. Of around 63,000 distinct CDR3 sequences listed, approximately 11% are singletons. This clonotype was detected a few times. As yet, its antigen is unknown. V was pared by 7 bases and J by 7 bases, with 20 bases between. Germline V gene data show CDR1 as MDHEN and CDR2 as SYDVKM. The CDR3 is 16 residues long. Sequences were derived from whole blood, sampled at baseline. This TCR derives from an adult who was a healthcare worker with PCR-confirmed SARS-CoV-2 infection or an uninfected control (not recorded which). This sequence joins TRBV28 and TRBJ1-6, with TRBD1 as a possible D gene (5 bases). The CDR3 DNA sequence: TGTGCCAGCACTGTTACCGCGGGACCCGGGAATTCACCCCTCCACTTT. Translated: CASTVTAGPGNSPLHF.